This T cell receptor beta chain stems from a study of CD8 T cells in ankylosing spondylitis. Study-wide results and caveats: As reported, disease-linked clones showed significant enrichment in matched ankylosing spondylitis synovial fluid.

TCRdb analysed the 5' RACE reads with MiXCR anew, one entry per CDR3 protein. The sample has some 130,000 distinct CDR3 sequences; about 7.3% are singletons. From germline, CDR1 is LGHNA and CDR2 YSLEER. Trimming removed 3 bases from V and 4 bases from J; junction bases left unmatched: 9. CDR3 length equals 16 residues. This clonotype was counted ten times or more. Its antigen is currently unknown. This chain connects TRBV4-3 to TRBJ2-5; the match to TRBD2 covers 9 bases. The clonotype was recovered from a female donor with ankylosing spondylitis or in good health (not recorded which). Source material: blood, either unsorted or a sorted T cell fraction (not recorded which). In DNA form, the CDR3 reads TGCGCCAGCAGCCACACCCGCAGCGGGGGGCTAGAGACCCAGTACTTC. Translation: CASSHTRSGGLETQYF.